This note documents a single TCR beta chain sequence. Its antigen is still unknown. No quality values exist for individual bases; no much larger clone is one base distant. The CDR3 runs 16 amino acids, cysteine and phenylalanine included. Here the CDR3 DNA is all that survives: 48 bases in frame from base 1. V loses 0 bases at its end and J loses 4 bases; junction bases beyond the gene matches: 4. For CDR1 and CDR2, the germline V gene (reference sequence) lists MNHEY and SMNVEV. The immunoSEQ hsTCRB v3.0 assay was used at survey level resolution for TRB variable region sequencing. The target sequencing depth for TRB was about 40,000-50,000 T-cell genomes per sample. TRB libraries were pooled and sequenced on an Illumina MiSeq using a v3 150-cycle kit. The source study handled its data this way. Repertoire analysis was performed in R inside a reproducible Nextflow workflow that covered QC, data transformation and analysis. LymphoSeq2, an R package for exploring AIRR-Seq data, was used to implement the custom analyses. Several samples that yielded fewer than 5000 total TRB sequences were excluded, so that around 190 HIV repertoires were analyzed. Among the approximately 190 HIV repertoires that were kept, 59 were collected before ART initiation and roughly 130 were collected after ART initiation. Repertoires were downsampled to 5000 TRB nucleotide sequences, and summary statistics were averaged over 100 downsampling iterations. TRB sequences were retained for analysis only if CDR3 regions of at least seven amino acids were present. A Shannon entropy-derived clonality score and the Gini coefficient were used to measure diversity. Repertoire networks linked the top 5000 CDR3 amino acid sequences whenever two sequences differed by an edit distance of one. Antigen specificity groups and MHC restriction were predicted for TRB CDR3 amino acid sequences with GLIPH2. To flag known CMV, EBV, HIV or tissue antigen associations, CDR3 amino acid sequences were matched against VDJdb and McPAS-TCR. Pre-ART, post-ART and control groups were compared with Wilcoxon signed-rank tests and Holm-Bonferroni correction. TCRdb obtained this table from immuneACCESS and retained in-frame rearrangements with V and J assigned. These tables miss some clones; where compared with another copy, unresolved V genes account for less than half of the shortfall, and the remainder is unexplained. That table is the source of V, J and clone size, and D and trimming were worked out from the DNA. This sample is represented by roughly 28,000 clones; 85% to 90% of them were singletons. Less than 6% of the sample lies in the top ten.

Inclusion was restricted to participants for whom at least one PBMC sample before ART initiation and at least two post-ART samples were available. Treatment was received in the United States of America by all participants with HIV. Before DNA extraction, cryopreserved samples of roughly 0.9-11 million PBMC were thawed and washed. At the time of the earliest PBMC sample, participants with HIV were aged between about 23 and 54 years. PBMC samples from each participant spanned 1-4 timepoints before ART initiation and 2-8 timepoints after ART initiation, with a median of 7 samples. For every participant, serial HIV viral load, CD4+ T-cell count, ART history and demographic data were obtained. Using a Qiagen kit on a QIAcube, genomic DNA was extracted from unsorted PBMC, with samples processed in batches of 12. The sample belongs to a study of long-term antiretroviral therapy in people with HIV (dated by TCRdb to the early 2020s). About the study as a whole: The earliest samples were collected roughly a decade before the 2015 WHO recommendation for immediate ART, at a time when ART was usually postponed until CD4 counts fell. From fewer than 35 adults with confirmed HIV infection, the cohort provided approximately 210 cryopreserved PBMC samples, gathered serially across a mean of about six years (range 1-12). No cross-contamination during QIAcube processing turned up in test extractions that ran a monoclonal T-cell line alongside 33 polyclonal samples. Among the approximately 30 participants with HIV, roughly eleven were female. A retrospective serial study tested whether changes in peripheral blood TRB repertoire composition and diversity were associated with ART initiation and durable HIV suppression.

What the study reported, not specific to this receptor: Since PBMC availability was limited, sequencing covered only the TCR beta chain, with no alpha chain pairing. Because cell numbers in pre-ART samples were limited, unsorted PBMC were profiled instead of sorted CD4+ and CD8+ T cells. Samples dated from the mid-2000s to the late 2010s, and the ART regimens used may be less effective than current ones. The repertoire was dominated across all time points by expanded TRB clones identified before ART initiation, although this dominance was seen to fluctuate and to decrease in many PLHIV after ART. Inferences about post-ART repertoire changes are limited because no data were available on ART adherence, viral resistance or therapy changes. Compared with controls, HIV repertoires had narrower CDR3 length ranges, and the network structure pointed to an antigen-experienced repertoire that shifted only slightly toward naive after ART. ART initiation was associated with a significant increase in TRB diversity, but diversity stayed significantly below transplant donor controls even after long-term ART.

The clonotype originates from a man aged 40-49 years with HIV. The V and J genes are TRBV27 and TRBJ1-2; TRBD1 fits 11 bases in the junction. The source was unsorted PBMCs, collected roughly 2.7 years after starting antiretroviral therapy. For the CDR3, the sequence is CASSLSGTGGAYGYTF. The base sequence is TGTGCCAGCAGTTTATCCGGGACAGGGGGGGCCTATGGCTACACCTTC.